A selection of T cell receptor beta chains follows, all from one sample in a study of vaccination and CD4 T cells after COVID-19. Via MiXCR, TCRdb re-called the PCR reads, giving one row per CDR3 protein. The profile shows 20,000 to 30,000 distinct CDR3 sequences, approximately 67% of them singletons. No antigens are known for them. Material: CD4+ T cells from blood, cultured in vitro, obtained after SARS-CoV-2 vaccination. The receptors were sampled from a human donor who received a COVID-19 vaccine. Both conserved end residues are part of each CDR3. Fields, in order: clone size, J gene, D gene, V gene, CDR3 DNA, CDR3 protein. The D gene is left open where the match is weak. Size tells how often a clone was seen (once, few, many) or the class of an expanded clone, and some rows leave it out.

>-|TRBJ2-7|TRBD2|TRBV7-2
TGTGCCAGCAGCTTAGTGGCGGGGACTAACTCCTACGAGCAGTACTTC
CASSLVAGTNSYEQYF
>few|TRBJ2-5|-|TRBV2
TGTGCCAGCAGCCGAGGAGCGGAGGGGACCCAGTACTTC
CASSRGAEGTQYF
>-|TRBJ2-4|TRBD1|TRBV6-1
TGTGCCAGCAGTGGACAGGGGATTGCCAAAAACATTCAGTACTTC
CASSGQGIAKNIQYF
>-|TRBJ1-1|TRBD1|TRBV20-1
TGCAGTGCTAGAGTTCCGACAGGGGGATTGAACACTGAAGCTTTCTTT
CSARVPTGGLNTEAFF
>few|TRBJ2-5|-|TRBV20-1
TGCAGTGCTAGAGATCAGCTACAGCCGCTTTGGACCCAGTACTTC
CSARDQLQPLWTQYF
>-|TRBJ2-7|-|TRBV20-1
TGCAGTGCTAGCCTACAGGGTAGGGCCTACGAGCAGTACTTC
CSASLQGRAYEQYF
>-|TRBJ1-5|TRBD1|TRBV6-1
TGTGCCAGCGCGTCGACAGGGGGGGCACGGCCCCAGCATTTT
CASASTGGARPQHF
>-|TRBJ1-6|-|TRBV6-1
TGTGCCAGCATAATATCAGCGGACAATTCACCCCTCCACTTT
CASIISADNSPLHF
>-|TRBJ1-2|-|TRBV19
TGTGCCAGTAGTATCCCGGGGGGCGCCGGCTACACCTTC
CASSIPGGAGYTF
>few|TRBJ2-7|-|TRBV6-5
TGTGCCAGCAGTTACTCCGCCAGCTACGAGCAGTACTTC
CASSYSASYEQYF
>-|TRBJ1-3|TRBD1|TRBV2
TGTGCCCGAGACAGGGGTGGAAACACCATATATTTT
CARDRGGNTIYF
>-|TRBJ2-1|-|TRBV7-2
TGTGCCAGCAGCCCCCCGCGGGGGCGATACAATGAGCAGTTCTTC
CASSPPRGRYNEQFF
>-|TRBJ2-3|-|TRBV11-2
TGTGCCAGCAGCTTAGAGGGCTTCACTAGCACAGATACGCAGTATTTT
CASSLEGFTSTDTQYF
>-|TRBJ2-5|-|TRBV6-1
TGTGCCAGCAGTGAAGCGGGGGGCCGGGAGACCCAGTACTTC
CASSEAGGRETQYF
>-|TRBJ1-1|-|TRBV6-1
TGTGCCAGCAGTACTTGGACAGCGAACACTGAAGCTTTCTTT
CASSTWTANTEAFF
>-|TRBJ2-3|-|TRBV9
TGTGCCAGCAGCCACCTGGGAGGAGGAGCGGGCCGCACAGATACGCAGTATTTT
CASSHLGGGAGRTDTQYF
>-|TRBJ2-2|TRBD1|TRBV12-5
TGTGCTAGTGGTTGGACAGGGGGCACCGGGGAGCTGTTTTTT
CASGWTGGTGELFF
>few|TRBJ2-7|TRBD1|TRBV20-1
TGCAGTGCTAGACGCACCGGGACAGGGGTGTCCTACGAGCAGTACTTC
CSARRTGTGVSYEQYF
>-|TRBJ1-2|-|TRBV5-6
TGTGCCAGCAGCCGAGGAGGACTTGGCTACACCTTC
CASSRGGLGYTF
>-|TRBJ2-5|TRBD1|TRBV20-1
TGCAGTGCTAGTGATGACAGGGGAGAGACCCAGTACTTC
CSASDDRGETQYF
>-|TRBJ2-1|TRBD2|TRBV7-2
TGTGCCAGCAGGTTGGGGCGGGGGGGCTACAATGAGCAGTTCTTC
CASRLGRGGYNEQFF
>-|TRBJ1-6|TRBD1|TRBV27
TGTGCCAGCAGTTTCGACAGGGGTGGTTCACCCCTCCACTTT
CASSFDRGGSPLHF
>-|TRBJ2-5|-|TRBV6-5
TGTGCCGGCAGTTACTCGATAAGTCGGGGGCAGACCCAGTACTTC
CAGSYSISRGQTQYF
>-|TRBJ2-5|TRBD1|TRBV5-4
TGTGCCAGCAGCCCCGGGACAGGGGAACTCCAAGAGACCCAGTACTTC
CASSPGTGELQETQYF
>-|TRBJ2-1|TRBD1|TRBV6-1
TGTGCCAGCAGTGAACTGGGACAGCTGTACAATGAGCAGTTCTTC
CASSELGQLYNEQFF
>-|TRBJ2-3|-|TRBV10-2
TGCGCCAGCAGTCAACCTAGCCCCGCCAGCACAGATACGCAGTATTTT
CASSQPSPASTDTQYF
>-|TRBJ2-5|-|TRBV7-2
TGTGCCAGCAGCTTAGCAGGCCGCGGGACCCAGTACTTC
CASSLAGRGTQYF
>-|TRBJ1-6|TRBD1|TRBV30
TGTGCCTGGAGTCGACAGGGGGCGAATTCACCCCTCCACTTT
CAWSRQGANSPLHF
>-|TRBJ2-3|TRBD1|TRBV24-1
TGTGCCACCAGTGATGTGACAGGGGGCCCAGATACGCAGTATTTT
CATSDVTGGPDTQYF
>-|TRBJ1-2|-|TRBV24-1
TGTGCCACCAGTGATTTGGACAGAAACTATGGCTACACCTTC
CATSDLDRNYGYTF
>few|TRBJ1-2|TRBD1|TRBV20-1
TGCAGTGCTAGAGATATCGGCAGGGGGCCGAACTATGGCTACACCTTC
CSARDIGRGPNYGYTF
>-|TRBJ2-7|TRBD2|TRBV7-2
TGTGCCAGCAGCTTAGCAGGGCGGGGGGGAGGGGAGCAGTACTTC
CASSLAGRGGGEQYF
>-|TRBJ1-1|-|TRBV15
TGTGCCACCAGCAGAGTCGGACAGACTTATGAAGCTTTCTTT
CATSRVGQTYEAFF
>-|TRBJ2-1|TRBD2|TRBV20-1
TGCAGTGCTCAGACTAGCGGGGGCTACAATGAGCAGTTCTTC
CSAQTSGGYNEQFF
>-|TRBJ1-6|TRBD1|TRBV27
TGTGCCAGCAGCCGACAGGGTGTCCGGTCACCCCTCCACTTT
CASSRQGVRSPLHF
>-|TRBJ2-5|-|TRBV24-1
TGTGCCACCAGTGATTTGCGGGGAGTGGAAGAGACCCAGTACTTC
CATSDLRGVEETQYF
>-|TRBJ1-6|-|TRBV25-1
TGTGCCAGCAGTGTATCCCAGCTAAGCCTAGGGTCACCCCTCCACTTT
CASSVSQLSLGSPLHF
>-|TRBJ1-2|-|TRBV6-1
TGTGCCAGCAGTGAATTGCCTTCGTATGGCTACACCTTC
CASSELPSYGYTF
>-|TRBJ1-2|-|TRBV7-9
TGTGCCAGCAGCTCAACAGGGCTGAACTATGGCTACACCTTC
CASSSTGLNYGYTF
>-|TRBJ2-2|-|TRBV6-5
TGTGCCAGCAGTTACTCGAGAAGGAAATACGGGGAGCTGTTTTTT
CASSYSRRKYGELFF
>-|TRBJ2-7|TRBD1|TRBV7-9
TGTGCCAGCAGCTTAGACAGGGGAAGCGAGCAGTACTTC
CASSLDRGSEQYF
>few|TRBJ1-1|-|TRBV6-5
TGTGCCAGCAGTTACGTGTATCAAAGGAACACTGAAGCTTTCTTT
CASSYVYQRNTEAFF
>-|TRBJ1-2|-|TRBV6-1
TGTGCCAGCAGTAGACAAAGGGGAATTGACTATGGCTACACCTTC
CASSRQRGIDYGYTF
>few|TRBJ2-2|TRBD2|TRBV7-2
TGTGCCAGCAGCCCAACTAGCGGGGGGAACACCGGGGAGCTGTTTTTT
CASSPTSGGNTGELFF
>few|TRBJ2-7|-|TRBV6-1
TGTGCCAGCAGTGCTTCACGGGCCTCAGGGCAGTACTTC
CASSASRASGQYF
>-|TRBJ1-5|-|TRBV7-9
TGTGCCAGCAGCCTTGGGGCAGGTGTGGGTCAGCCCCAGCATTTT
CASSLGAGVGQPQHF
>-|TRBJ2-2|-|TRBV24-1
TGTGCCACCAGCGAGACTGGGAATACCGGGGAGCTGTTTTTT
CATSETGNTGELFF
>-|TRBJ2-3|TRBD2|TRBV20-1
TGCAGTGCTAGAGATGTTAGCGGGGCCAAGGATACGCAGTATTTT
CSARDVSGAKDTQYF
>-|TRBJ1-5|TRBD1|TRBV6-5
TGTGCCAGCAGTTACGCAACCCCCGGGACAGATTATAGCAATCAGCCCCAGCATTTT
CASSYATPGTDYSNQPQHF
>once|TRBJ1-6|-|TRBV12-3/TRBV12-4
TGTGCCAGCAGTTTTTTAGGGGTATCTAATTCACCCCTCCACTTT
CASSFLGVSNSPLHF
>few|TRBJ1-5|-|TRBV27
TGTGCCAGCAGTTCCCGACAGAGAAAATCGGATCAGCCCCAGCATTTT
CASSSRQRKSDQPQHF
>-|TRBJ1-1|-|TRBV7-2
TGTGCCAGCAGCTTTAACACATTGAACACTGAAGCTTTCTTT
CASSFNTLNTEAFF
>few|TRBJ2-5|TRBD2|TRBV20-1
TGCAGTGCTAGAGTCGCGGGACTAGCTTTTCGGGAGACCCAGTACTTC
CSARVAGLAFRETQYF
>-|TRBJ1-2|TRBD1|TRBV5-6
TGTGCCAGCAGCCTAAGTGCGGGCAGACAGGGGATACCTAACTATGGCTACACCTTC
CASSLSAGRQGIPNYGYTF
>once|TRBJ1-5|TRBD1|TRBV6-1
TGTGCCACCGCGCATTCGACAGGGGAGAACCAGCCCCAGCATTTT
CATAHSTGENQPQHF